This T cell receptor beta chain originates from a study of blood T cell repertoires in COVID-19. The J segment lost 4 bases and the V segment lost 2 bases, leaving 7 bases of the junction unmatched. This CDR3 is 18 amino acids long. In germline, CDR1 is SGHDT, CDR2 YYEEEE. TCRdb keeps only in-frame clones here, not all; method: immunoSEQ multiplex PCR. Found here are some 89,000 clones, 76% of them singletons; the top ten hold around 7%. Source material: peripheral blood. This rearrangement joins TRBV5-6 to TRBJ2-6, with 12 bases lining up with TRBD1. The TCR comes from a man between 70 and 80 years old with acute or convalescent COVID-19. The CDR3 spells CASSLGTGGAPGANVLTF. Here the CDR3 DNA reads TGTGCCAGCAGCTTAGGGACAGGGGGCGCCCCCGGGGCCAACGTCCTGACTTTC.